Below, 2 T cell receptor beta chains from the same sample are listed, as sequenced in a study of control samples from healthy donors and cancer patients. The protocol was immunoSEQ multiplex PCR, while the TCRdb copy is restricted to in-frame clones and leaves out a portion. The sample includes approximately 100,000 clones, more than 90% of them seen just once. Source material: blood. The receptors were sampled from a human donor in good health. The donor label of this sample is uncertain.

This chain connects TRBV7-3 to TRBJ1-1; TRBD1 aligns across 7 bases. Germline loops: CDR1 SGHTA, CDR2 FQGTGA. With 3 bases clipped from V and 7 bases from J, the junction kept 5 bases outside the gene matches. CDR3 length: 13 amino acids. CDR3 DNA sequence: TGTGCCAGCAGCTTTGACAGGGATTATGAAGCTTTCTTT. Amino acid sequence: CASSFDRDYEAFF.

This clone was seen once. The J gene is TRBJ1-6, the V gene TRBV5-1, with no clear D. With 4 bases removed from V and 5 bases from J, the gap between germline ends came to 10 bases. CDR1 is SGHRS, CDR2 YFSETQ, per germline. This CDR3 region has 14 residues. DNA for the CDR3: TGCGCCAGCAGCGATGGACTCGATAATTCACCCCTCCACTTT. Protein sequence: CASSDGLDNSPLHF.